The clone carrying this T cell receptor beta chain showed up just a few times. TCRdb itself ran the reads through MiXCR, one entry per CDR3 protein. The table has a few hundred thousand distinct CDR3 sequences, 15% to 20% seen once. This record belongs to a study of T cell repertoires in cytomegalovirus infection. Germline CDR1 reads SEHNR; CDR2 reads FQNEAQ (reference sequence). J lost 0 bases, V lost 5 bases, and 6 bases had no gene match. The CDR3 runs 16 residues. The sequenced material came from PBMCs. V usage is TRBV7-9 and J usage is TRBJ2-1; 8 nucleotides line up with TRBD2. The clonotype comes from a human donor in good health (CMV status not recorded). Some clones in this sample may be carry-over from other donors' samples. The CDR3 protein is CASSTPSGSSYNEQFF. The DNA of the CDR3 is TGTGCCAGCAGCACCCCAAGCGGGAGCTCCTACAATGAGCAGTTCTTC. Drawing the rest from reference TRBV7-9 and TRBJ2-1, the complete variable domain is DTGVSQNPRHKITKRGQNVTFRCDPISEHNRLYWYRQTLGQGPEFLTYFQNEAQLEKSRLLSDRFSAERPKGSFSTLEIQRTEQGDSAMYLCASSTPSGSSYNEQFFGPGTRLTVL.